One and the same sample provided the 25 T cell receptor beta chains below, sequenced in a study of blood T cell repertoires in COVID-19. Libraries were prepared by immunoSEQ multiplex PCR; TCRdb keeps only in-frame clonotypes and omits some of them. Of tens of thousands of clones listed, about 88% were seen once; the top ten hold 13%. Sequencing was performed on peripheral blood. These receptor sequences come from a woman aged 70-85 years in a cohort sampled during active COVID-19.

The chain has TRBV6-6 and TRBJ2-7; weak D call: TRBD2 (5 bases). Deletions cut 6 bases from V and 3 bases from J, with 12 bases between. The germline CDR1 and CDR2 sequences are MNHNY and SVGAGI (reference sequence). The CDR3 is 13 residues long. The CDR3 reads CASSQQLGYEQYF. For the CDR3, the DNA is TGTGCCAGCAGCCAACAACTAGGCTACGAGCAGTACTTC.

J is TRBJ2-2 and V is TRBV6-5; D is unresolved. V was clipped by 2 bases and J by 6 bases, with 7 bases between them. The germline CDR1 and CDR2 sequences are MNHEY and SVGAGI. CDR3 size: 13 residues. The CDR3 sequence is CASSYRRSGELFF. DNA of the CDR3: TGTGCCAGCAGTTACCGTAGATCCGGGGAGCTGTTTTTT.

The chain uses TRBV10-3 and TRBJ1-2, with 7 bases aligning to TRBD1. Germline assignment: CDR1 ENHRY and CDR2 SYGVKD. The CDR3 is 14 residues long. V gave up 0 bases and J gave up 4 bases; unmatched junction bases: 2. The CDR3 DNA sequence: TGTGCCATCAGTGAGTCGGGACAGATCTATGGCTACACCTTC. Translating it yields CAISESGQIYGYTF.

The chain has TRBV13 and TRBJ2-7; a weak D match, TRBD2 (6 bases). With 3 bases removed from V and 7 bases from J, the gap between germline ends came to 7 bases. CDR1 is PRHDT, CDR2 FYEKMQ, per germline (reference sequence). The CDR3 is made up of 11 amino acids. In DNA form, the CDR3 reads TGTGCCAGCAGCTTCGGAGGGGAGCAGTACTTC. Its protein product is CASSFGGEQYF.

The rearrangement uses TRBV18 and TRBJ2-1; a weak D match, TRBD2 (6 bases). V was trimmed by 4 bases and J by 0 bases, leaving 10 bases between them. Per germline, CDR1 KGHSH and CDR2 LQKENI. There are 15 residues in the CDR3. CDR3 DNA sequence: TGTGCCAGCTCACTAACTAGCCTCTCCTACAATGAGCAGTTCTTC. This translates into CASSLTSLSYNEQFF.

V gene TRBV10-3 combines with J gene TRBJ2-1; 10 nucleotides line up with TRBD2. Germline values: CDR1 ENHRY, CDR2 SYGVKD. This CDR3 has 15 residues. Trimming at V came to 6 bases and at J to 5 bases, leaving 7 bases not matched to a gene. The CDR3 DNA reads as TGTGCCATCAGGGCACTAGCGGGGTCGAACAATGAGCAGTTCTTC. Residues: CAIRALAGSNNEQFF.

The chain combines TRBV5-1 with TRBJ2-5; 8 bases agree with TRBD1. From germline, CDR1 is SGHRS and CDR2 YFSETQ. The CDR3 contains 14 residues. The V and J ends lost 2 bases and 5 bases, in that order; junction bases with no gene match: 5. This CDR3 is CASSLQGVGETQYF. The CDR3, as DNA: TGCGCCAGCAGCTTACAGGGGGTCGGGGAGACCCAGTACTTC.

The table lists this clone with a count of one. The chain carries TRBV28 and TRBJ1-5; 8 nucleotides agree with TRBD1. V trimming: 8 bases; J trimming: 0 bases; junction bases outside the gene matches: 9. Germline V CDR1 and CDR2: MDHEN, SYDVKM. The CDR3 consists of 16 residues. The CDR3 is CASSTGVSGSNQPQHF. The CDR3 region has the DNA TGTGCCAGCTCGACAGGGGTCTCCGGTAGCAATCAGCCCCAGCATTTT.

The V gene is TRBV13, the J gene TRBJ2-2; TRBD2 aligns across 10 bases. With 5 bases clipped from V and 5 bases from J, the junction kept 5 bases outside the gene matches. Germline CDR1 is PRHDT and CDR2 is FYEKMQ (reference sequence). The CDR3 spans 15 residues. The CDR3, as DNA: TGTGCCAGCAGCCCTAGCGGGAGCGGGACCGGGGAGCTGTTTTTT. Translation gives CASSPSGSGTGELFF.

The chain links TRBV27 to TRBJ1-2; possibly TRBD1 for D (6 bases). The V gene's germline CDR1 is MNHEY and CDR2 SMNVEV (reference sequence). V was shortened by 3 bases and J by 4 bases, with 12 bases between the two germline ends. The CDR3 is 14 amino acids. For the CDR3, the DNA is TGTGCCAGCAGTTTTCCCGGACAGATCTATGGCTACACCTTC. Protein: CASSFPGQIYGYTF.

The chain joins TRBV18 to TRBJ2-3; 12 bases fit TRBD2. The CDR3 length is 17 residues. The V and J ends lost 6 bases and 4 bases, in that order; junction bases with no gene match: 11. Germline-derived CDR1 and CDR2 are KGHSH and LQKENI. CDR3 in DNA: TGTGCCAGCTCCCTAGCGGGAGGGCCGAGGAGCCCAGATACGCAGTATTTT. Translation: CASSLAGGPRSPDTQYF.

The DNA of the CDR3 is TGTGCCAGCAGGGGACAGGCCAGGGATCAGCCCCAGCATTTT. It codes for CASRGQARDQPQHF. The chain carries TRBV2 and TRBJ1-5, with 8 bases fitting TRBD1. The ends lost 6 bases at V and 5 bases at J; junction bases unmatched: 6. This CDR3 is 14 amino acids long. Germline V gene lookup returns CDR1 SNHLY and CDR2 FYNNEI.

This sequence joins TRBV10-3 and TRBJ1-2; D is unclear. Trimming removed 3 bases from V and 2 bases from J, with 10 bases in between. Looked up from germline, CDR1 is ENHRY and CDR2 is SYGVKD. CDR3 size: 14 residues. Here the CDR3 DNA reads TGTGCCATCAGTGATCTACAGACAAACTATGGCTACACCTTC. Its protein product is CAISDLQTNYGYTF.

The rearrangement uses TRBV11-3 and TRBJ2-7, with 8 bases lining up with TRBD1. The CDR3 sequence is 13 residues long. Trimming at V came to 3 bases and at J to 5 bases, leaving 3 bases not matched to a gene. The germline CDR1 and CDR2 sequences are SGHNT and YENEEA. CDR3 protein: CASSLDRAHEQYF. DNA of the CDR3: TGTGCCAGCAGCTTGGACAGGGCTCACGAGCAGTACTTC.

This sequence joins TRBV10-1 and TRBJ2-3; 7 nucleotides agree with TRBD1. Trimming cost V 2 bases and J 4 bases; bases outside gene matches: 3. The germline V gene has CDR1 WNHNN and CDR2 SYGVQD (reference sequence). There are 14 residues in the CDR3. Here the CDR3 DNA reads TGCGCCAGCAGTGAGAGGACAGGAGCAGATACGCAGTATTTT. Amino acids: CASSERTGADTQYF.

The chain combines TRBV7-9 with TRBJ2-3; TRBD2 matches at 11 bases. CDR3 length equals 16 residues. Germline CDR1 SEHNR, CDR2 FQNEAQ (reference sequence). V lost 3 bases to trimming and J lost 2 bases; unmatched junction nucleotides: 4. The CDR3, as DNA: TGTGCCAGCAGCTTTGGGACTAGCGGAAACACAGATACGCAGTATTTT. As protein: CASSFGTSGNTDTQYF.

In nucleotides, the CDR3 is TGTGCCAGCACCCGTCAAGCGGGAGCCGGGGTGCAGTACTTC. This translates into CASTRQAGAGVQYF. This chain uses TRBV27 with TRBJ2-7; TRBD2 matches 8 bases. V lost 7 bases and J lost 9; bases outside the gene matches: 14. The CDR3 has 14 residues. The germline CDR1 and CDR2 sequences are MNHEY and SMNVEV (reference sequence).

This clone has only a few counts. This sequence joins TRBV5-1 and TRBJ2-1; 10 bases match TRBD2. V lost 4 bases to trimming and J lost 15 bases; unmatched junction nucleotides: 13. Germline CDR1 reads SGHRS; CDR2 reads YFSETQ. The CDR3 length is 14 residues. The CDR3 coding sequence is TGCGCCAGCAGCCGGACTAGCGGTAACTCCGTGGGGTTCTTC. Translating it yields CASSRTSGNSVGFF.

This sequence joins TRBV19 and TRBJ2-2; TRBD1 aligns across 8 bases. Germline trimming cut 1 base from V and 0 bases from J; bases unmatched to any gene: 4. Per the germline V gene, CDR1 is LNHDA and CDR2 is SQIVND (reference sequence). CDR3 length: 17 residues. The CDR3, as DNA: TGTGCCAGTAGTATAGCTCCACAGGGGGCGAACACCGGGGAGCTGTTTTTT. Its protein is CASSIAPQGANTGELFF. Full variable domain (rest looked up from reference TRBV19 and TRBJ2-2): DGGITQSPKYLFRKEGQNVTLSCEQNLNHDAMYWYRQDPGQGLRLIYYSQIVNDFQKGDIAEGYSVSREKKESFPLTVTSAQKNPTAFYLCASSIAPQGANTGELFFGEGSRLTVL.

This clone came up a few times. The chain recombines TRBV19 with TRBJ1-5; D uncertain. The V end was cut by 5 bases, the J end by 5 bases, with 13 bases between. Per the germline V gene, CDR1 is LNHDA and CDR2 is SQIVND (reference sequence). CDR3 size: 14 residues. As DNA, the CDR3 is TGTGCCAGTAGTCGACCTCCTGAGGATCAGCCCCAGCATTTT. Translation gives CASSRPPEDQPQHF.

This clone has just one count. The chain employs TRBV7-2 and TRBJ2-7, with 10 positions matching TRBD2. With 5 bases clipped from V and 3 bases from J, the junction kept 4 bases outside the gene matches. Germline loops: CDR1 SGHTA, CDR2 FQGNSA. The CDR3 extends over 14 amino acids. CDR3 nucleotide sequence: TGTGCCAGCAGCCGGACTAGCGGTAACTACGAGCAGTACTTC. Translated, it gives CASSRTSGNYEQYF.

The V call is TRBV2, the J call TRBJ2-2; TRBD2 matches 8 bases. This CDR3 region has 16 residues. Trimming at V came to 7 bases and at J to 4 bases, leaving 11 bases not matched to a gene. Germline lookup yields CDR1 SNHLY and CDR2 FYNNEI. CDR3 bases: TGTGCCAGCACGCCTCACGGGGGGGCGACCACCGGGGAGCTGTTTTTT. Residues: CASTPHGGATTGELFF.

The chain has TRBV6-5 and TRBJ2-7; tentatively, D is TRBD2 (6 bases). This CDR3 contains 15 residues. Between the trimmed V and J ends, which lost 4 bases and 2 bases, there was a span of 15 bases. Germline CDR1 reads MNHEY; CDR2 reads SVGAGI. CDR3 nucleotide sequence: TGTGCCAGCAGTTTTGCTCGGAGGGCCCCCTACGAGCAGTACTTC. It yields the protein CASSFARRAPYEQYF.

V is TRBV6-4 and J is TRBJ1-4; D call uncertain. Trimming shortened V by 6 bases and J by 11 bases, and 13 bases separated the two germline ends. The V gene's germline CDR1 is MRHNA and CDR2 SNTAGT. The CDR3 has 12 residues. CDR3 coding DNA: TGTGCCAGCAGGCCCGGGGAAGGGAAACTGTTTTTT. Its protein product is CASRPGEGKLFF.

DNA of the CDR3: TGTGCCAGCAGCGACGGGACTCCCATTGGCGCCAATGAGCAGTTCTTC. Protein product: CASSDGTPIGANEQFF. The V call is TRBV7-3, the J call TRBJ2-1; tentatively, D is TRBD2 (6 bases). Trimming removed 5 bases at V and 6 bases at J, with 20 bases between. CDR1 is SGHTA and CDR2 is FQGTGA in the germline V gene. This CDR3 comprises 16 residues. Filled out from reference TRBV7-3 and TRBJ2-1, the complete variable domain reads GAGVSQTPSNKVTEKGKYVELRCDPISGHTALYWYRQSLGQGPEFLIYFQGTGAADDSGLPNDRFFAVRPEGSVSTLKIQRTERGDSAVYLCASSDGTPIGANEQFFGPGTRLTVL.